This entry lists 8 T cell receptor beta chains sequenced from one sample in a study of CD8 T cells in Susac syndrome. Random hexamers were used to reverse transcribe an amount of roughly 0.45 to 1 ug RNA. One entry per CDR3 protein results from TCRdb running MiXCR on the immunoSEQ multiplex PCR reads. The sample records about 150,000 distinct CDR3 sequences, approximately 94% being singletons. Sample: CD8+ T cells from PBMCs. These TCRs come from a human donor with multiple sclerosis.

The chain carries TRBV15 and TRBJ2-1; 8 bases line up with TRBD1. Germline loops: CDR1 LNHNV, CDR2 YYDKDF (reference sequence). V gave up 0 bases and J gave up 7 bases; unmatched junction bases: 5. This CDR3 spans 15 amino acids. The CDR3 is CATSRDGRGRNEQFF. CDR3 sequence (DNA): TGTGCCACCAGCAGAGATGGCAGGGGGCGGAATGAGCAGTTCTTC.

The chain combines TRBV5-4 with TRBJ2-1; D tentatively reads TRBD1 or TRBD2 (6 bases each). Germline V gene lookup returns CDR1 SGHNT and CDR2 YYREEE (reference sequence). Trimming left V 4 bases short and J 8 bases short, with 13 bases between. CDR3 length: 13 amino acids. The CDR3 loop is CASSTGAGDEQFF. The CDR3 DNA follows: TGTGCCAGCAGCACGGGGGCCGGGGATGAGCAGTTCTTC.

The chain employs TRBV5-1 and TRBJ2-3; perhaps TRBD1 as D (6 bases). Germline CDR1 is SGHRS and CDR2 is YFSETQ. The length of the CDR3 is 16 residues. Trimming pared 0 bases from V and 4 bases from J, leaving 15 bases between. CDR3 nucleotide sequence: TGCGCCAGCAGCTTGGCCGGAGACAGGTGGCCAGATACGCAGTATTTT. Its protein is CASSLAGDRWPDTQYF.

This chain joins TRBV9 and TRBJ2-5; D remains ambiguous. Trimming took off 0 bases at V and 1 base at J, with 10 bases between the two ends. The CDR3 runs 15 residues. The germline gives CDR1 SGDLS, CDR2 YYNGEE. The CDR3 reads CASSVEEQFQETQYF. The CDR3 region has the DNA TGTGCCAGCAGCGTAGAGGAACAGTTCCAAGAGACCCAGTACTTC.

The chain couples TRBV3-1 to TRBJ2-1; D may be TRBD1 or TRBD2 (5 bases each). The CDR3 length is 15 residues. V dropped 3 bases and J dropped 3 bases, with 12 bases sitting between them. Germline lookup yields CDR1 LGHDT and CDR2 YNNKEL (reference sequence). The CDR3 sequence is CASSHQGRDYNEQFF. DNA for the CDR3: TGTGCCAGCAGCCACCAGGGTCGGGACTACAATGAGCAGTTCTTC.

The V call is TRBV20-1, the J call TRBJ2-7; perhaps TRBD2 as D (6 bases). This CDR3 has 14 residues. From germline, CDR1 is DFQATT and CDR2 SNEGSKA (reference sequence). Trimming pared 1 base from V and 5 bases from J, leaving 15 bases between. The CDR3 nucleotides read TGCAGTGCTAGAGTGGCTAGCGACGTCCACGAGCAGTACTTC. This encodes CSARVASDVHEQYF.

The gene calls are TRBV29-1 and TRBJ2-7; D is uncertain. Trimming pared 7 bases from V and 2 bases from J, leaving 15 bases between. The CDR3 is made up of 13 amino acids. The germline CDR1 and CDR2 sequences are SQVTM and ANQGSEA. The CDR3 loop reads CSALGGQAYEQYF. In nucleotides, the CDR3 is TGCAGCGCCCTGGGTGGGCAGGCCTACGAGCAGTACTTC.

The gene calls are TRBV4-1 and TRBJ2-5; D is unclear. V dropped 4 bases and J dropped 0 bases, with 12 bases sitting between them. CDR1 is MGHRA, CDR2 YSYEKL, per germline. The CDR3 is made up of 15 amino acids. In nucleotides, the CDR3 is TGCGCCAGCAGCCCCAGACGGTCGTACCAAGAGACCCAGTACTTC. Translated: CASSPRRSYQETQYF.